A single sample is the source of the 15 T cell receptor beta chains below, sequenced in a study of response to subunit inactivated influenza vaccine. Each CDR3 protein is one row after TCRdb ran MiXCR on the RT-PCR reads. This sample yields about 780,000 distinct CDR3 sequences, of which around 20% are seen a single time; approximately 10% belongs to the top ten. Sample: PBMCs from blood, taken more than 4 days after vaccination. The receptors come from a man aged 45 to 65 who received an inactivated influenza vaccine.

The genes are TRBV6-2 or TRBV6-3 and TRBJ2-7; D not certain. The CDR3 is 15 residues long. Trimming cost V 0 bases and J 3 bases, with 12 bases left between them. Germline V gene lookup returns CDR1 MNHEY and CDR2 SVGEGT. CDR3 region: CASSYSVASDYEQYF. DNA for the CDR3: TGTGCCAGCAGTTACTCGGTAGCCTCGGACTACGAGCAGTACTTC.

J is TRBJ2-3 and V is TRBV4-2; 12 bases agree with TRBD2. With 4 bases clipped from V and 1 base from J, the junction kept 6 bases outside the gene matches. The CDR3 consists of 17 residues. Germline V gives CDR1 LGHNA, CDR2 YNFKEQ. The CDR3 spells CASSLQWTSGGTDTQYF. The CDR3 DNA follows: TGTGCCAGCAGCCTGCAATGGACTAGCGGGGGCACAGATACGCAGTATTTT.

This chain links TRBV6-2 or TRBV6-3 with TRBJ2-5, with D possibly matching TRBD1 (6 bases). Germline V lookup: CDR1 MNHEY, CDR2 SVGEGT. There are 14 residues in the CDR3. V shed 0 bases and J shed 4 bases, with 9 bases lying between them. As DNA, the CDR3 is TGTGCCAGCAGTTACTCGACCAGGGGAGAGACCCAGTACTTC. Its translation is CASSYSTRGETQYF.

In its sample, this clonotype was seen a few times. The chain uses TRBV4-2 and TRBJ2-7, with unresolved D. CDR1 is LGHNA and CDR2 is YNFKEQ in the germline V gene. The germline V and J ends were trimmed by 4 bases and 8 bases, with 18 bases remaining between them. The CDR3 has 14 residues. The CDR3 is CASSLTTTVIKQYF. The CDR3 nucleotides read TGTGCCAGCAGCCTCACGACAACCGTTATAAAGCAGTACTTC.

This rearrangement joins TRBV5-1 to TRBJ2-5; 7 bases agree with TRBD1. CDR1 SGHRS and CDR2 YFSETQ come from the germline V gene. The CDR3 length is 14 residues. Trimming at V came to 7 bases and at J to 0 bases, leaving 6 bases not matched to a gene. For the CDR3, the DNA is TGCGCCAGCGGGGAAAGGGGGCACCAAGAGACCCAGTACTTC. Translation: CASGERGHQETQYF.

This clonotype was seen repeatedly, ten times or more. The chain couples TRBV18 to TRBJ2-7; 10 nucleotides match TRBD2. CDR1 is KGHSH and CDR2 is LQKENI in the germline V gene. After removal of 8 bases from V and 0 bases from J, the junction contained 7 bases not matched to a gene. This CDR3 region has 15 residues. The CDR3 sequence: CASSPASGSSYEQYF. The CDR3, as DNA: TGTGCCAGCAGCCCGGCTAGCGGGAGCTCCTACGAGCAGTACTTC.

This chain links TRBV4-1 with TRBJ2-1, with D perhaps TRBD1 (5 bases). Deletions cut 1 base from V and 7 bases from J, with 20 bases between. Germline V lookup: CDR1 MGHRA, CDR2 YSYEKL. The CDR3 has 17 residues. The CDR3 DNA is TGCGCCAGCAGCCAAGTAAAGCAGGGTCTGTACGGGAATGAGCAGTTCTTC. This translates into CASSQVKQGLYGNEQFF.

This clonotype has more than one count but fewer than ten. V and J are TRBV9 and TRBJ2-2; TRBD2 might be the D (6 bases). Trimming left V 3 bases short and J 2 bases short, with 11 bases between. Germline V gives CDR1 SGDLS, CDR2 YYNGEE. The CDR3 has 15 residues. The DNA of the CDR3 is TGTGCCAGCAGCGACCGGGAGTTAAACACCGGGGAGCTGTTTTTT. It translates to CASSDRELNTGELFF.

This clonotype came up a few times. The V and J genes are TRBV29-1 and TRBJ1-2; 10 nucleotides align to TRBD1. Germline CDR1 reads SQVTM; CDR2 reads ANQGSEA. The V segment lost 1 base and the J segment 4 bases; nucleotides outside the gene matches: 6. This CDR3 has 15 amino acids. CDR3 in DNA: TGCAGCGTTGAAGGTGGGGACAGGGGATTCTATGGCTACACCTTC. Amino acid sequence: CSVEGGDRGFYGYTF.

CDR3 sequence: CSVEDRRGENEQFF. CDR3 nucleotides: TGCAGCGTTGAAGATCGTAGGGGAGAAAATGAGCAGTTCTTC. V gene TRBV29-1 combines with J gene TRBJ2-1, with D perhaps assigned TRBD1 or TRBD2 (5 bases each). Germline assignment: CDR1 SQVTM and CDR2 ANQGSEA. CDR3 length equals 14 residues. The V end was cut by 0 bases, the J end by 7 bases, with 13 bases between.

This clonotype was counted a few times. The chain uses TRBV7-7 and TRBJ2-1, with D perhaps TRBD2 (5 bases). The CDR3 length is 13 residues. From germline, CDR1 is SSHAT and CDR2 FNYEAQ (reference sequence). V lost 3 bases and J 9 bases, leaving 12 bases between the germline ends. DNA of the CDR3: TGTGCCAGCAGCTTGCTAGCTTCCACTGAGCAGTTCTTC. It codes for CASSLLASTEQFF.

This clonotype occurred a few times. V and J are TRBV5-1 and TRBJ2-7, with 12 bases fitting TRBD2. The V gene end was trimmed by 5 bases and the J gene end by 6 bases; junction bases not matched to a gene: 0. Germline loops: CDR1 SGHRS, CDR2 YFSETQ. The CDR3 contains 12 residues. The CDR3 spells CASRLAGGEQYF. The DNA for the CDR3 is TGCGCCAGCAGACTAGCGGGAGGCGAGCAGTACTTC.

The rearrangement links TRBV7-2 to TRBJ1-1; 7 nucleotides match TRBD1. Trimming took 6 bases from V and 0 from J; bases not matched to a gene: 7. CDR3 length: 15 amino acids. The germline V gene encodes CDR1 SGHTA and CDR2 FQGNSA. The CDR3 nucleotides are TGTGCCAGCAGTCAACAGGGGATCGTGAACACTGAAGCTTTCTTT. Amino acids: CASSQQGIVNTEAFF.

This clonotype was counted between two and nine times. The chain recombines TRBV7-9 with TRBJ2-7; D not certain. The CDR3 extends over 15 amino acids. Per the germline V gene, CDR1 is SEHNR and CDR2 is FQNEAQ (reference sequence). V lost 1 base and J lost 1, with 11 bases in between. As DNA, the CDR3 is TGTGCCAGCAGCTTAGGAGGCTTACCATCCTACGAGCAGTACTTC. Amino acids: CASSLGGLPSYEQYF.

This clonotype was seen at least ten times. The V gene is TRBV25-1, the J gene TRBJ2-5; D remains unclear. The germline V gene encodes CDR1 MGHDK and CDR2 SYGVNS. V was shortened by 2 bases and J by 1 base, with 5 bases between the two germline ends. There are 13 residues in the CDR3. The CDR3 loop reads CASSEGSQETQYF. DNA of the CDR3: TGTGCCAGCAGTGAAGGCAGCCAAGAGACCCAGTACTTC.